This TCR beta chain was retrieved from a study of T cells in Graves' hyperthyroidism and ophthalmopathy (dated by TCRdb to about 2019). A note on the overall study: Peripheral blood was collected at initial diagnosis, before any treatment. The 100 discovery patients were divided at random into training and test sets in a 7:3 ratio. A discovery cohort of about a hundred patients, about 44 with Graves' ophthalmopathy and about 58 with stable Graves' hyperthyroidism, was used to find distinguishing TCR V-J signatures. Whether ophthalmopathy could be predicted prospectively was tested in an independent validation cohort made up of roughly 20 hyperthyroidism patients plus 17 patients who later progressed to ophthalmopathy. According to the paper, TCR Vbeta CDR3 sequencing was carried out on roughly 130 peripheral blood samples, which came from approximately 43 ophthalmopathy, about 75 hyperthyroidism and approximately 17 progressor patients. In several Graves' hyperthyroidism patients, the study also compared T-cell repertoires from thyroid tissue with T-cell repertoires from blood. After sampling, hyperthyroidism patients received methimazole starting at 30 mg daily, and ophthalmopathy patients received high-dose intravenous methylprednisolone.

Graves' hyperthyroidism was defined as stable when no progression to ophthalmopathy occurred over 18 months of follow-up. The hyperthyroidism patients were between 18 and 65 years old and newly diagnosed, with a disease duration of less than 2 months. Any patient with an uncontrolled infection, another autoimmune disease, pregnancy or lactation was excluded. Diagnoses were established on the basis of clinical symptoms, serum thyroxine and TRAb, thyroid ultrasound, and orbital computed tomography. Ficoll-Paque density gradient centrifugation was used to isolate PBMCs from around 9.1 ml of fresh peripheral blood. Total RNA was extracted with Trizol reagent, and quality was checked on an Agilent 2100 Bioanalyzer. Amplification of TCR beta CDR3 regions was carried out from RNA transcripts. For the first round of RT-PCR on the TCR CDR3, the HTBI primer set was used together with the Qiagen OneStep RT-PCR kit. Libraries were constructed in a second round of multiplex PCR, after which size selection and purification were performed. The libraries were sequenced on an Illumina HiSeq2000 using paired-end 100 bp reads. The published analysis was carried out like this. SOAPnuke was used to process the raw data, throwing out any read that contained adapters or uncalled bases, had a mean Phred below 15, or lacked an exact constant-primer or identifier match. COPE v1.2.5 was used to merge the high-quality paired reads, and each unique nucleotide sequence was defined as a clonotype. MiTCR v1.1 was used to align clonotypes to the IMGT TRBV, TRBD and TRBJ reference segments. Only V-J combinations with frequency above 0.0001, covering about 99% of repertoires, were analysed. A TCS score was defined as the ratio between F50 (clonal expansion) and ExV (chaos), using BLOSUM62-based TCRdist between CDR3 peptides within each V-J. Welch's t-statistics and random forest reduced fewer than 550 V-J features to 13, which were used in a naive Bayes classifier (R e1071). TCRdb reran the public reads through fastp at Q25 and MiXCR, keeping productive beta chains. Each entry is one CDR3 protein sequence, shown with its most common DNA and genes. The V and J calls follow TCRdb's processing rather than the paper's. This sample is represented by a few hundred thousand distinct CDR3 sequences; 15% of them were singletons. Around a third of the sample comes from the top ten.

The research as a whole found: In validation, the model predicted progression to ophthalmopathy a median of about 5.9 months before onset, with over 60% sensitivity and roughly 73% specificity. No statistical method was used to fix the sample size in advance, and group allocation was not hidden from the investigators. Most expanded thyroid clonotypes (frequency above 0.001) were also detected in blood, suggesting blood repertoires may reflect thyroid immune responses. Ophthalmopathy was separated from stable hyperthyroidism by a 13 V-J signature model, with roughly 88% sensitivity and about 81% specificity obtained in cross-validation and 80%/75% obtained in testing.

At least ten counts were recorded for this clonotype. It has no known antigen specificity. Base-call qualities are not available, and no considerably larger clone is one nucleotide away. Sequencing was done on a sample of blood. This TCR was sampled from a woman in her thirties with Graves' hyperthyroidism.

CDR3 protein: CASSQTGVAPGGQPQHF. The DNA sequence is TGTGCCAGCAGTCAAACAGGTGTAGCCCCGGGGGGTCAGCCCCAGCATTTT. The V and J segments used are TRBV28 and TRBJ1-5, and perhaps TRBD1 as D gene, on 5 matching bases. Via the germline V gene, CDR1 is MDHEN and CDR2 SYDVKM. A distance of 23 bases separates the germline ends of V and J, which lose 5 bases and 6 bases respectively. The CDR3 goes from the cysteine to the phenylalanine over 17 residues. The CDR3 DNA has 51 bases and is translated from base 1. Reference TRBV28 and TRBJ1-5 proteins supply the regions before and after the CDR3; the full variable domain is: DVKVTQSSRYLVKRTGEKVFLECVQDMDHENMFWYRQDPGLGLRLIYFSYDVKMKEKGDIPEGYSVSREKKERFSLILESASTNQTSMYLCASSQTGVAPGGQPQHFGDGTRLSIL.